The source of this TCR beta chain is a study of T cells in Graves' hyperthyroidism and ophthalmopathy. Across the whole study: Peripheral blood draws took place at initial diagnosis, ahead of any treatment.

With V trimmed by 0 bases and J by 0 bases, 7 bases remained unmatched. The CDR3 runs to 17 residues. Germline V gene data show CDR1 as SGHRS and CDR2 as YFSETQ. The table lists this clonotype with many counts. Amplification of TCR beta CDR3 regions used RNA as the template. With the HTBI primer set, the TCR CDR3 went through a first round of RT-PCR. TCRdb recomputed calls from the multiplex PCR reads with MiXCR, one row per CDR3 protein. The sample holds under 250,000 distinct CDR3 sequences; about 25% are singletons and the top ten take 35% to 40%. The chain is built from TRBV5-1 and TRBJ2-5; 8 bases align to TRBD2. This receptor was identified in a woman between 40 and 55 years old with Graves' ophthalmopathy. Sample: blood. In DNA form, the CDR3 reads TGCGCCAGCAGCTTGGGACTAGCGTCACTGTACCAAGAGACCCAGTACTTC. Protein: CASSLGLASLYQETQYF.